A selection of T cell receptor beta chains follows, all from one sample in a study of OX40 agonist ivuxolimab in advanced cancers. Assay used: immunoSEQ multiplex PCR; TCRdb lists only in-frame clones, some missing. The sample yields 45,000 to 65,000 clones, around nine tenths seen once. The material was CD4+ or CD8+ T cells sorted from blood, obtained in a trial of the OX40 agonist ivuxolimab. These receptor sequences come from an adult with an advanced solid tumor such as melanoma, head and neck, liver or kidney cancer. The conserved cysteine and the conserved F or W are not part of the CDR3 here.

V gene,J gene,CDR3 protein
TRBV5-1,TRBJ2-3,ASSWARGAGVVDTQY
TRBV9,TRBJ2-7,ASSVGSNTGGTIPYEQY
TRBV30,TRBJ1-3,AWSNGNTIY
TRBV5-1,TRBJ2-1,ASTLTGGLNNEQF
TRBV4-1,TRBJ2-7,ASSQGTGSPYEQY
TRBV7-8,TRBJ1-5,ASSYRDRGDPQH
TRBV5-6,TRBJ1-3,ASSQPGQSSGNTIY
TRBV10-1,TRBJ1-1,ASSGQHLNTEAF
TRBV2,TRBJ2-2,ASARLAGDTGELF
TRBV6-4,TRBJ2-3,ASSESGPTDTQY
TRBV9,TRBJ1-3,ASSVAPLSGNTIY
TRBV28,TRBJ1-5,ASSLPGGGNQPQH
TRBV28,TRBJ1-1,ASSLDGGVRKAF
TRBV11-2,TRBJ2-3,ASSLDLATDTQY
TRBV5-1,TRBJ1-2,ASSSTGYRYGYT
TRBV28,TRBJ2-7,ASSLSGQGDGQY
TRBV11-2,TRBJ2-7,ASSLDHTGGIEQY
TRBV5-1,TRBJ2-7,ASRWQGGNEQY
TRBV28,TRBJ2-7,ASSLEVRTGDNEQY